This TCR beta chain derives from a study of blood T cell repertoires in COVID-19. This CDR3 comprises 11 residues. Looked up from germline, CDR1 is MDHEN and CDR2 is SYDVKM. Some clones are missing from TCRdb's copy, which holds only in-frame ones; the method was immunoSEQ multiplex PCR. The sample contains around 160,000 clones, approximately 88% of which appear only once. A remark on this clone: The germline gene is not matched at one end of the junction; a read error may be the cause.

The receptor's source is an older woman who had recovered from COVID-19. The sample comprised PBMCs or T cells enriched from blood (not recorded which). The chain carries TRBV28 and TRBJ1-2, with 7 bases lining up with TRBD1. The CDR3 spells CASSFRQGSLF. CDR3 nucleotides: TGTGCCAGCAGTTTCCGACAGGGCTCTCTCTTC.